What follows are 27 T cell receptor beta chains derived from one specimen sequenced in a study of T cell clonotyping in hematopoietic cell transplantation. Generated by immunoSEQ multiplex PCR, the TCRdb table keeps only in-frame clones and is missing some. The data show roughly 5,300 clones, around 81% seen once. This specimen was peripheral blood mononuclear cells, taken 100 days after allogeneic stem cell transplant. The receptors come from a male patient aged 60-69 years who had an allogeneic stem cell transplant, so T cells may come from the graft donor. Some clones in this sample may be carry-over from other donors' samples.

This clone turned up a few times. V is TRBV9 and J is TRBJ2-1; 12 bases align to TRBD1. The CDR3 is 15 residues long. V dropped 2 bases and J dropped 9; count of bases not matched to a gene: 6. CDR1 is SGDLS and CDR2 is YYNGEE in the germline V gene. CDR3 sequence: CASSVRDRGLSEQFF. As DNA, the CDR3 is TGTGCCAGCAGCGTTCGGGACAGGGGGCTAAGTGAGCAGTTCTTC.

This chain links TRBV10-3 with TRBJ1-2; no definite D call. Germline V gene sequence: CDR1 ENHRY, CDR2 SYGVKD. The CDR3 is 12 residues long. Trimming left V 5 bases short and J 8 bases short, with 12 bases between. The CDR3 loop reads CAISLSGAGYTF. The CDR3 DNA is TGTGCCATCAGTTTATCGGGCGCGGGCTACACCTTC.

The chain carries TRBV7-9 and TRBJ2-3; tentative D call: TRBD1 (6 bases). This CDR3 contains 17 residues. Trimming pared 1 base from V and 4 bases from J, leaving 18 bases between. CDR1 is SEHNR, CDR2 FQNEAQ, per germline (reference sequence). The CDR3 bases are TGTGCCAGCAGCTTAGAGAGAGGGGGTCTACAATCAGATACGCAGTATTTT. This encodes CASSLERGGLQSDTQYF.

The gene calls are TRBV7-9 and TRBJ2-7; perhaps D is TRBD1 or TRBD2 (6 bases each). V dropped 7 bases and J dropped 1 base, with 17 bases sitting between them. The CDR3 is made up of 15 amino acids. Germline V gene sequence: CDR1 SEHNR, CDR2 FQNEAQ (reference sequence). This CDR3 reads CASTPQGRFSYEQYF. CDR3 bases: TGTGCCAGCACCCCCCAGGGGAGGTTTTCCTACGAGCAGTACTTC.

V usage is TRBV5-6 and J usage is TRBJ1-1, with D unresolved. The V end lost 2 bases, the J end lost 7 bases, and 12 bases lay between the germline ends. Per the germline V gene, CDR1 is SGHDT and CDR2 is YYEEEE. The CDR3 loop spans 13 amino acids. The CDR3 loop is CASSLNMAREAFF. CDR3 coding DNA: TGTGCCAGCAGCTTAAACATGGCACGTGAAGCTTTCTTT.

A single count supports this clone. The chain combines TRBV28 with TRBJ2-5; no reliable D call. The germline gives CDR1 MDHEN, CDR2 SYDVKM. The CDR3 loop spans 15 amino acids. V lost 5 bases and J lost 2, with 15 bases in between. The CDR3 here is CASSPRGDEQETQYF. The CDR3 coding sequence is TGTGCCAGCAGTCCTCGCGGTGACGAACAAGAGACCCAGTACTTC.

Notes on this clone: Other nucleotide sequences from this sample produce the same CDR3. V gene TRBV7-6 combines with J gene TRBJ1-5; possible D gene TRBD1, 5 bases. V was cut by 3 bases and J by 7 bases, with 16 bases left in between. The CDR3 extends over 15 amino acids. The germline V gene encodes CDR1 SGHVS and CDR2 FNYEAQ. The CDR3 bases are TGTGCCAGCAGCTTCGGCCAGGGAGCGGGACAGCCCCAGCATTTT. This translates into CASSFGQGAGQPQHF.

The gene calls are TRBV30 and TRBJ2-2; D remains ambiguous. The CDR3 is 12 residues long. V shed 0 bases and J shed 6 bases, with 5 bases lying between them. CDR1 is GTSNPN, CDR2 SVGIG, per germline (reference sequence). The CDR3 reads CAWSVFPGELFF. DNA for the CDR3: TGTGCCTGGAGTGTATTCCCCGGGGAGCTGTTTTTT.

The chain has TRBV5-1 and TRBJ2-1; D remains ambiguous. Trimming removed 0 bases from V and 5 bases from J, with 6 bases in between. This CDR3 has 13 amino acids. CDR1 is SGHRS and CDR2 is YFSETQ in the germline V gene. The CDR3 sequence is CASSLGLHNEQFF. The CDR3 bases are TGCGCCAGCAGCTTGGGACTCCACAATGAGCAGTTCTTC.

This sequence joins TRBV30 and TRBJ1-4; unclear D gene. The germline CDR1 and CDR2 sequences are GTSNPN and SVGIG (reference sequence). The CDR3 length is 14 residues. Trimming removed 2 bases from V and 4 bases from J, with 11 bases in between. CDR3 in amino acids: CAWSRQSLNEKLFF. The CDR3 nucleotides read TGTGCCTGGAGTAGGCAGTCCCTTAATGAAAAACTGTTTTTT.

The chain is built from TRBV28 and TRBJ2-7; 8 nucleotides align to TRBD1. CDR1 MDHEN and CDR2 SYDVKM come from the germline V gene. Trimming removed 5 bases from V and 3 bases from J; junction bases left unmatched: 3. The CDR3 spans 13 residues. DNA for the CDR3: TGTGCCAGCAGTGGGACAGGCCTCTACGAGCAGTACTTC. Amino acid sequence: CASSGTGLYEQYF.

V gene TRBV23-1 combines with J gene TRBJ2-7, with 14 bases lining up with TRBD2. TRBV23-1 is classed as an ORF, of uncertain function. CDR3 length: 18 amino acids. Trimming removed 2 bases from V and 5 bases from J; junction bases left unmatched: 11. The CDR3 bases are TGCGCCAGCAGTCAACCCGGGACTAGCGGGAGAGGTGGGCACGAGCAGTACTTC. It encodes CASSQPGTSGRGGHEQYF.

The chain joins TRBV2 to TRBJ1-1, with D unresolved. The germline V gene encodes CDR1 SNHLY and CDR2 FYNNEI. The germline V and J ends were trimmed by 3 bases and 5 bases, with 7 bases remaining between them. The length of the CDR3 is 12 residues. In nucleotides, the CDR3 is TGTGCCAGCAGTGACGGTCTTACTGAAGCTTTCTTT. As protein: CASSDGLTEAFF.

This chain uses TRBV4-1 with TRBJ1-1; 7 nucleotides agree with TRBD1. V lost 0 bases, J lost 3 bases, and 7 bases stayed unmatched. Germline V gene data show CDR1 as MGHRA and CDR2 as YSYEKL. The CDR3 has 16 amino acids. The CDR3 protein is CASSQDRVTGDTEAFF. CDR3 DNA sequence: TGCGCCAGCAGCCAAGACAGAGTAACAGGGGACACTGAAGCTTTCTTT.

The chain has TRBV27 and TRBJ2-7; D uncertain. The CDR3 is made up of 11 amino acids. CDR1 and CDR2 from the germline V gene are MNHEY and SMNVEV (reference sequence). The V and J ends lost 5 bases and 7 bases respectively, with 9 bases between them. In nucleotides, the CDR3 is TGTGCCAGCAGTGCGTCTAGTGAGCAGTACTTC. Protein sequence: CASSASSEQYF.

This clone was found a few times. J is TRBJ2-7 and V is TRBV4-2; 8 bases line up with TRBD1. Looked up from germline, CDR1 is LGHNA and CDR2 is YNFKEQ. The length of the CDR3 is 14 residues. With V trimmed by 3 bases and J by 6 bases, 7 bases remained unmatched. Here the CDR3 reads CASSHSSGGIEQYF. CDR3 bases: TGTGCCAGCAGCCACAGCTCAGGGGGCATCGAGCAGTACTTC.

This chain uses TRBV19 with TRBJ2-7, with D possibly TRBD2 on 5 matching bases. Germline V lookup: CDR1 LNHDA, CDR2 SQIVND (reference sequence). Trimming pared 6 bases from V and 12 bases from J, leaving 18 bases between. The CDR3 has 12 residues. The CDR3 DNA reads as TGTGCCAGTAGCCCGGCCGGGGTCACGCTGTACTTC. Encoded protein: CASSPAGVTLYF.

The chain joins TRBV14 to TRBJ2-1, with D unclear. The CDR3 contains 14 residues. CDR1 and CDR2 (germline): SGHDN, FVKESK. Trimming took 3 bases from V and 3 from J, leaving 9 bases between them. CDR3 residues: CASSQGYLYNEQFF. CDR3 DNA: TGTGCCAGCAGCCAGGGCTACCTCTACAATGAGCAGTTCTTC.

CDR3 residues: CASRSDRYEQYF. The DNA for the CDR3 is TGTGCCAGCAGATCCGACAGGTACGAGCAGTACTTC. The chain employs TRBV6-5 and TRBJ2-7, with TRBD1 as a possible D gene (6 bases). The CDR3 totals 12 residues. Looked up from germline, CDR1 is MNHEY and CDR2 is SVGAGI. V dropped 6 bases and J dropped 4 bases, with 10 bases sitting between them.

This chain links TRBV9 with TRBJ2-5; maybe TRBD2 (5 bases). Per the germline V gene, CDR1 is SGDLS and CDR2 is YYNGEE. The CDR3 runs 14 residues. Trimming left V 0 bases short and J 2 bases short, with 8 bases between. This CDR3 is CASSVAADQETQYF. In DNA, the CDR3 is TGTGCCAGCAGCGTAGCAGCGGATCAAGAGACCCAGTACTTC.

CDR3 in amino acids: CASSQARDYEQYF. The CDR3 DNA is TGTGCCAGCAGCCAAGCAAGGGATTACGAGCAGTACTTC. This chain joins TRBV14 and TRBJ2-7; D is unresolved. The V gene's germline CDR1 is SGHDN and CDR2 FVKESK. The CDR3 covers 13 residues. V lost 1 base and J 4 bases, leaving 8 bases between the germline ends.

The J gene is TRBJ2-1, the V gene TRBV7-9, with 11 positions matching TRBD2. The CDR3 is 14 residues long. Germline values: CDR1 SEHNR, CDR2 FQNEAQ (reference sequence). J lost 9 bases, V lost 9 bases, and 10 bases had no gene match. The CDR3 loop reads CASRLAGGSPEQFF. In DNA form, the CDR3 reads TGTGCCAGTCGCCTAGCGGGAGGTTCCCCTGAGCAGTTCTTC.

This sequence joins TRBV27 and TRBJ1-1; the D is unclear. The length of the CDR3 is 11 residues. V was pared by 5 bases and J by 2 bases, with 3 bases between. In germline, CDR1 is MNHEY, CDR2 SMNVEV (reference sequence). The DNA for the CDR3 is TGTGCCAGCAGTGGAAACACTGAAGCTTTCTTT. It is translated as CASSGNTEAFF.

The rearrangement joins TRBV27 to TRBJ2-7, with TRBD2 as a possible D gene (7 bases). The germline CDR1 and CDR2 sequences are MNHEY and SMNVEV (reference sequence). This CDR3 contains 17 residues. V lost 5 bases to trimming and J lost 3 bases, with 23 bases between them. The CDR3 DNA reads as TGTGCCAGCAGTCCTCGAGGGGGGGTGAACTCTATCTACGAGCAGTACTTC. It translates to CASSPRGGVNSIYEQYF.

This chain connects TRBV5-8 to TRBJ2-3, with 10 positions matching TRBD2. Germline V gene data show CDR1 as SGHTS and CDR2 as YDEGEE. The CDR3 is made up of 15 amino acids. V lost 4 bases to trimming and J lost 3 bases; unmatched junction nucleotides: 5. The CDR3 sequence: CASSISGRNTDTQYF. The CDR3 bases are TGTGCCAGCAGCATTAGCGGGAGGAATACAGATACGCAGTATTTT. Using reference TRBV5-8 and TRBJ2-3 for the parts outside the CDR3, the full variable domain is EAGVTQSPTHLIKTRGQQATLRCSPISGHTSVYWYQQALGLGLQFLLWYDEGEERNRGNFPPRFSGRQFPNYSSELNVNALELEDSALYLCASSISGRNTDTQYFGPGTRLTVL.

This chain connects TRBV4-2 to TRBJ2-6, with TRBD2 matching 7 bases. Germline assignment: CDR1 LGHNA and CDR2 YNFKEQ. V lost 1 base and J lost 0; bases outside the gene matches: 9. The CDR3 length is 19 residues. Here the CDR3 DNA reads TGTGCCAGCAGCCAAGGCGGGGGAGCCCAACGCTCTGGGGCCAACGTCCTGACTTTC. Its translation is CASSQGGGAQRSGANVLTF.

CDR3 in DNA: TGTGCCAGTGCCAGAATGGCGGGGAGCTACGAGCAGTACTTC. This translates into CASARMAGSYEQYF. This chain connects TRBV6-5 to TRBJ2-7; D might be TRBD2 (6 bases). The V gene's germline CDR1 is MNHEY and CDR2 SVGAGI. The CDR3 is 14 residues long. The V gene lost 9 bases and the J gene lost 3 bases, with 18 bases spanning the gap.